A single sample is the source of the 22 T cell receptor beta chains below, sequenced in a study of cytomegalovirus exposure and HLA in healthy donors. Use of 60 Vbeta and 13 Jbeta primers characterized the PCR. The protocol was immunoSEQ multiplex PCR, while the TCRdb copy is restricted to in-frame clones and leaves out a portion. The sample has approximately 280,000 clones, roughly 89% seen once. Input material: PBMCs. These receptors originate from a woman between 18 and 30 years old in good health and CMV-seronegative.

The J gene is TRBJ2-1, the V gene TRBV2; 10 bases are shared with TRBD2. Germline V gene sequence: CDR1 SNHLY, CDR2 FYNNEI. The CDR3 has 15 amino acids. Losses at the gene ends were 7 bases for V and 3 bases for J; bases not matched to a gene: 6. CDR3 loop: CASTLAGSFYNEQFF. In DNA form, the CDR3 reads TGTGCCAGCACACTAGCGGGGTCTTTCTACAATGAGCAGTTCTTC. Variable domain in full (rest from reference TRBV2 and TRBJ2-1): EPEVTQTPSHQVTQMGQEVILRCVPISNHLYFYWYRQILGQKVEFLVSFYNNEISEKSEIFDDQFSVERPDGSNFTLKIRSTKLEDSAMYFCASTLAGSFYNEQFFGPGTRLTVL.

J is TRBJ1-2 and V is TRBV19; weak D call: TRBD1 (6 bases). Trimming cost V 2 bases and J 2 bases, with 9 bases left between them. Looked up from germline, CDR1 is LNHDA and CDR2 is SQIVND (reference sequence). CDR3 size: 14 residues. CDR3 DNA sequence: TGTGCCAGTAGTATAAACAGGGCGAACTATGGCTACACCTTC. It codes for CASSINRANYGYTF.

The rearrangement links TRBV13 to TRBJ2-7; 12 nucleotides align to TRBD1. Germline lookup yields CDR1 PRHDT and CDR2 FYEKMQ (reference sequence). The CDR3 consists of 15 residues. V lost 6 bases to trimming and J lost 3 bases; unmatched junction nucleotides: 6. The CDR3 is CASRQGTGGIYEQYF. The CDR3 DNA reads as TGTGCCAGCAGGCAGGGGACAGGGGGCATCTACGAGCAGTACTTC.

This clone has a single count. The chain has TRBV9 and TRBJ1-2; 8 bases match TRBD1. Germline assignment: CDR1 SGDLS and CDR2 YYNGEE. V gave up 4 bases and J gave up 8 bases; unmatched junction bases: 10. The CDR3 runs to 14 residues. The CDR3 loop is CASSLGQGLYGYTF. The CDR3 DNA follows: TGTGCCAGCAGCCTAGGACAGGGTCTTTACGGCTACACCTTC.

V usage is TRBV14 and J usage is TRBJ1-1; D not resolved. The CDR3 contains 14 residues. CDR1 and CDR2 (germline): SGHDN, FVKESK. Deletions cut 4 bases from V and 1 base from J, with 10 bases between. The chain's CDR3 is CASSPLTGNTEAFF. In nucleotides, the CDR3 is TGTGCCAGCAGCCCCTTGACGGGGAACACTGAAGCTTTCTTT.

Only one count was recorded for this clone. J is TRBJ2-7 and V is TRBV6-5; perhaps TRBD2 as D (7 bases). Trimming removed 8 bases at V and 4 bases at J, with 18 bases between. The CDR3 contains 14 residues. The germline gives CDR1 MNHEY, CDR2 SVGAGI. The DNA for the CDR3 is TGTGCCAGCGGGGGGGCGATGGAATCTTACGAGCAGTACTTC. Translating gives CASGGAMESYEQYF.

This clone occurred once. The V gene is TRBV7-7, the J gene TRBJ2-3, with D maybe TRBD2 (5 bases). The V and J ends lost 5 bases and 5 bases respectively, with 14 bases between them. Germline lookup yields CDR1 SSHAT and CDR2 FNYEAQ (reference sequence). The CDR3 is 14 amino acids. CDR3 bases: TGTGCCAGCAGCCCCGGACTTTATAGAGATACGCAGTATTTT. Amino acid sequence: CASSPGLYRDTQYF. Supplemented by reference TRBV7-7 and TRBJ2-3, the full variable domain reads GAGVSQSPRYKVTKRGQDVTLRCDPISSHATLYWYQQALGQGPEFLTYFNYEAQPDKSGLPSDRFSAERPEGSISTLTIQRTEQRDSAMYRCASSPGLYRDTQYFGPGTRLTVL.

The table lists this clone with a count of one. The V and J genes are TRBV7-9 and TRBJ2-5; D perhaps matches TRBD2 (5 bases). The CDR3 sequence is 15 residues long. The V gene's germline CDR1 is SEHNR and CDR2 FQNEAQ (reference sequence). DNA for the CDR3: TGTTCCTGCGAGGGTGTCCCCAGTGAGTGGGAGACCCAGTACTTC. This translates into CSCEGVPSEWETQYF.

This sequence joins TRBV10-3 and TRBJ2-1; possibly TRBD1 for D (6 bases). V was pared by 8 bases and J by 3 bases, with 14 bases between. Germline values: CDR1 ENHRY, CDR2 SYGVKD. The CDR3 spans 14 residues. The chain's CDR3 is CAIAGDIFYNEQFF. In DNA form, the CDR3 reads TGTGCCATCGCTGGGGACATCTTCTACAATGAGCAGTTCTTC.

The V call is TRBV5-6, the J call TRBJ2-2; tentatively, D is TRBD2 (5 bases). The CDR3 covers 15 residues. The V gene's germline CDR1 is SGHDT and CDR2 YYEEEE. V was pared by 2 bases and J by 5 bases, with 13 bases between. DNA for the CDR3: TGTGCCAGCAGCTTAGGTCTCCGGGGAACCGGGGAGCTGTTTTTT. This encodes CASSLGLRGTGELFF.

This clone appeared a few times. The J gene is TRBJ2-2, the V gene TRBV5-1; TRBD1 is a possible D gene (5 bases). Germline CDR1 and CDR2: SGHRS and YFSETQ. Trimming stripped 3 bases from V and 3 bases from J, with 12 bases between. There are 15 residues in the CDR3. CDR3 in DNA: TGCGCCAGCAGCTGGTCGACAGTTGACACCGGGGAGCTGTTTTTT. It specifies CASSWSTVDTGELFF.

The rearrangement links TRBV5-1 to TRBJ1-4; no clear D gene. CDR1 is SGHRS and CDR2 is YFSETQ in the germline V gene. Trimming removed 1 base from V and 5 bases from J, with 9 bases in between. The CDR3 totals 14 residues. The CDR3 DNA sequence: TGCGCCAGCAGCTTGAACAGCTGGAATGAAAAACTGTTTTTT. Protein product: CASSLNSWNEKLFF.

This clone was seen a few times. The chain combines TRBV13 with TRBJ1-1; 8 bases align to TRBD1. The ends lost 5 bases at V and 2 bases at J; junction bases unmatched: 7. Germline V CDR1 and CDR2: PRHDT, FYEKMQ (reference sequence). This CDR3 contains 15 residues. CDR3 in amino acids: CASSHAGTGNTEAFF. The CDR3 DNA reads TGTGCCAGCAGCCATGCGGGGACAGGAAACACTGAAGCTTTCTTT.

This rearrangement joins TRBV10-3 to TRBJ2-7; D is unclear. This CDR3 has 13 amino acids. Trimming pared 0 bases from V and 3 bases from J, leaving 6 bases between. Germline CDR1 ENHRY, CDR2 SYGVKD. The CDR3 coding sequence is TGTGCCATCAGTGAGTCTCGTGTCTACGAGCAGTACTTC. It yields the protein CAISESRVYEQYF.

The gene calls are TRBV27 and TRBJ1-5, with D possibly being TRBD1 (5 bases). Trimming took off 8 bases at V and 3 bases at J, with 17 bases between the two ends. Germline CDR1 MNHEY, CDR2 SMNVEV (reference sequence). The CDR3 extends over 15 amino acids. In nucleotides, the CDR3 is TGTGCCAGCCGGTTATTCCGGGGGGACAATCAGCCCCAGCATTTT. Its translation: CASRLFRGDNQPQHF.

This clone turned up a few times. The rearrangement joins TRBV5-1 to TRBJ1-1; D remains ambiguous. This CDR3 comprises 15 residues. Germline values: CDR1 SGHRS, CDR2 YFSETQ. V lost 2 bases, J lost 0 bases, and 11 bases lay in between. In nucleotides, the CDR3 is TGCGCCAGCAGCTTTTCGGCCAGGATGAACACTGAAGCTTTCTTT. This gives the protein CASSFSARMNTEAFF. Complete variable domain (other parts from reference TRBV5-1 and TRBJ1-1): KAGVTQTPRYLIKTRGQQVTLSCSPISGHRSVSWYQQTPGQGLQFLFEYFSETQRNKGNFPGRFSGRQFSNSRSEMNVSTLELGDSALYLCASSFSARMNTEAFFGQGTRLTVV.

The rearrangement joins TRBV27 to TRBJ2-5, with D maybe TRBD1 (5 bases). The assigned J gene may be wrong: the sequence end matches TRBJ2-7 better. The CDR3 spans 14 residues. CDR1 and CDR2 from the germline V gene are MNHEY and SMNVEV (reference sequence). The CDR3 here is CASSFGAGNYEQYF. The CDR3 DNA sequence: TGTGCCAGCAGTTTTGGGGCAGGGAACTACGAGCAGTACTTC.

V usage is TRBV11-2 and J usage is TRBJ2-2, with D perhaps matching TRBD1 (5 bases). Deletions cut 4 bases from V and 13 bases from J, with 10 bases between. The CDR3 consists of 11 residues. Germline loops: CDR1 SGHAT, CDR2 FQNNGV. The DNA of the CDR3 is TGTGCCAGCAGCTCCAGGGTGGGGCTGTTTTTT. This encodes CASSSRVGLFF.

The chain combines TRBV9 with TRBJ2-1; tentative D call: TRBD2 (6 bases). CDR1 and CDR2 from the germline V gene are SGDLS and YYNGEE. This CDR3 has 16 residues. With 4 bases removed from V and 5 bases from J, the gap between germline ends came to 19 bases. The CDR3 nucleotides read TGTGCCAGCAGCCCTCCCCGGGCGGAGGGGAACAATGAGCAGTTCTTC. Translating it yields CASSPPRAEGNNEQFF. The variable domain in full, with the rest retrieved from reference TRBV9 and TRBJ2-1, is DSGVTQTPKHLITATGQRVTLRCSPRSGDLSVYWYQQSLDQGLQFLIQYYNGEERAKGNILERFSAQQFPDLHSELNLSSLELGDSALYFCASSPPRAEGNNEQFFGPGTRLTVL.

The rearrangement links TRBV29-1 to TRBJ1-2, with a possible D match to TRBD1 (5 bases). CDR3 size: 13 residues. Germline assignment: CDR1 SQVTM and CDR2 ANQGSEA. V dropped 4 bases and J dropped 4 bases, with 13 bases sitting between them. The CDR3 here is CSVVSGEGYGYTF. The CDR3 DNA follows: TGCAGCGTTGTGTCGGGGGAAGGCTATGGCTACACCTTC.

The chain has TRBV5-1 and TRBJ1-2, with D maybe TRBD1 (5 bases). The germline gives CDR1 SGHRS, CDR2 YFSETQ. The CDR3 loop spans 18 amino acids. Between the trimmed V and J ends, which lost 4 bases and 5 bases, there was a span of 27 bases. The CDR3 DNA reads TGCGCCAGCAGCGCGGAAGGAGGCCCGGGACTAGCGAGTTATGGCTACACCTTC. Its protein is CASSAEGGPGLASYGYTF.

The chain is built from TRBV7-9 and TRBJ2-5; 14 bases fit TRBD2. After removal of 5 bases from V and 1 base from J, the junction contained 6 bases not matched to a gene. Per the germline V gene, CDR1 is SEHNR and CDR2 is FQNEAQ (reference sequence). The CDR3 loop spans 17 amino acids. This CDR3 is CASSMGLAGAPQETQYF. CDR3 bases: TGTGCCAGCAGCATGGGACTAGCGGGGGCCCCCCAAGAGACCCAGTACTTC.